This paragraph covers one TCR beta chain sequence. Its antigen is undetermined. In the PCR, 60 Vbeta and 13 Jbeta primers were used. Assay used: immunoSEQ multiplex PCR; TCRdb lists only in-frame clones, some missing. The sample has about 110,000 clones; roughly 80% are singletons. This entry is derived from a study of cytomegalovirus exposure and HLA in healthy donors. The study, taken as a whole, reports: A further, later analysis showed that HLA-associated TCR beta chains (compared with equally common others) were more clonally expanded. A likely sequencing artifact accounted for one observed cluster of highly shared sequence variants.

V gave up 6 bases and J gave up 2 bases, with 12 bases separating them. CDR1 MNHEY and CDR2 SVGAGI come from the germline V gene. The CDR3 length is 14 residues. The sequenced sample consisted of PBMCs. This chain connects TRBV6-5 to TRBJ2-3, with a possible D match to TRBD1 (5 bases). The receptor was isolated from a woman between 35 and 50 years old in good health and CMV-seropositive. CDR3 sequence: CASSSGWDTDTQYF. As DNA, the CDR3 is TGTGCCAGCAGCTCAGGGTGGGACACAGATACGCAGTATTTT.